This TCR beta chain was identified during a study of blood T cell repertoires in COVID-19. About the study: Acute and convalescent COVID-19 specimens originated in the United States, Italy and Spain.

Libraries were prepared by immunoSEQ multiplex PCR; TCRdb keeps only in-frame clonotypes and omits some of them. Among approximately 190,000 clones listed, about 86% were seen once. This clone appeared a single time. Participants' reported clinical history set cohort assignment. The sample taken for sequencing was PBMCs or T cells enriched from blood (not recorded which). This TCR derives from a woman aged 40 to 50 in a cohort exposed to, infected with or recovered from COVID-19 (not recorded which).

Here the CDR3 reads CASSFGRGVEKLFF. The CDR3 nucleotides read TGCGCCAGCAGCTTTGGCAGGGGAGTTGAAAAACTGTTTTTT. This sequence joins TRBV5-1 and TRBJ1-4; the D gene is possibly TRBD1 (6 bases). This CDR3 contains 14 residues. Between the trimmed V and J ends, which lost 2 bases and 7 bases, there was a span of 12 bases. The germline CDR1 and CDR2 sequences are SGHRS and YFSETQ.